The next 3 T cell receptor beta chains were all read from a single sample in a study of a mutant IDH1 vaccine in newly diagnosed glioma (dated by TCRdb to the early 2020s). The sample's time point label, decoded: week 11, during vaccination. A 20-mer mutant IDH1 peptide at 300 micrograms in Montanide made up each vaccine dose, which was injected subcutaneously together with topical imiquimod. Receptor libraries were prepared by the immunoSEQ multiplex PCR assay. Drawn from immuneACCESS, this table holds only the in-frame rearrangements with V and J called that TCRdb kept. Clones are partly lost; checked studies trace under half to an unresolved V gene and leave the rest unexplained. The sample table contains 20,000 to 25,000 clones; only one count was recorded for 60% to 75% of them. Of the sample, approximately 9.9% is held by the ten largest clones. Their cognate antigens are unknown. Here the sequenced sample was peripheral blood mononuclear cells (PBMCs), taken from a glioma patient whose treatment included an IDH1 peptide vaccine. The receptors derive from a man aged 18 to 30 with glioma. Some clones in this sample may be carry-over from other donors' samples.

The chain recombines TRBV7-9 with TRBJ1-4, with TRBD1 matching over 7 bases. Germline values: CDR1 SEHNR, CDR2 FQNEAQ (reference sequence). V gave up 4 bases and J gave up 8 bases; unmatched junction bases: 13. CDR3 length equals 16 residues. CDR3 sequence reads: CASSSRRGQGEEKLFF. The CDR3 bases are TGTGCCAGCAGCTCCCGGCGGGGGCAGGGGGAAGAAAAACTGTTTTTT.

The rearrangement links TRBV30 to TRBJ1-2, with a weak D call TRBD1 (5 bases). The germline gives CDR1 GTSNPN, CDR2 SVGIG (reference sequence). Trimming cost V 0 bases and J 7 bases, with 21 bases left between them. CDR3 length: 16 residues. In DNA form, the CDR3 reads TGTGCCTGGAGTGTATCGCGGCAGGGACGCGATGGTGGCTACACCTTC. Translated, it gives CAWSVSRQGRDGGYTF.

The gene calls are TRBV14 and TRBJ2-2; possibly TRBD1 or TRBD2 for D (5 bases each). The CDR3 length is 17 residues. Germline V gene sequence: CDR1 SGHDN, CDR2 FVKESK. V was clipped by 1 base and J by 0 bases, with 12 bases between them. The CDR3, as DNA: TGTGCCAGCAGCCAAGCGATCCGGGGCCCGAACACCGGGGAGCTGTTTTTT. Protein: CASSQAIRGPNTGELFF.